This paragraph reports one TCR beta chain. What it recognizes is unknown. The data are from a study of T cell responses to AZD1222 COVID-19 vaccine. Study-level points and caveats: Among spike-specific TCRs, nearly half reportedly target unmutated variant regions.

V lost 5 bases to trimming and J lost 3 bases; unmatched junction nucleotides: 8. Germline V gene sequence: CDR1 SGHTA, CDR2 FQGNSA. CDR3 size: 17 residues. Only in-frame clones appear in the TCRdb table, and some are missing; sequencing was by immunoSEQ multiplex PCR. The sample contains roughly 120,000 clones, 92% of which appear only once. The chain is built from TRBV7-2 and TRBJ2-2; 11 nucleotides align to TRBD2. The input for sequencing was peripheral blood, taken 28 days after the second AZD1222 dose. This sequence was found in an adult who received the AZD1222 COVID-19 vaccine. The CDR3 is CASSATSGGLYTGELFF. The CDR3 nucleotides are TGTGCCAGCAGCGCCACTAGCGGGGGCCTTTACACCGGGGAGCTGTTTTTT.